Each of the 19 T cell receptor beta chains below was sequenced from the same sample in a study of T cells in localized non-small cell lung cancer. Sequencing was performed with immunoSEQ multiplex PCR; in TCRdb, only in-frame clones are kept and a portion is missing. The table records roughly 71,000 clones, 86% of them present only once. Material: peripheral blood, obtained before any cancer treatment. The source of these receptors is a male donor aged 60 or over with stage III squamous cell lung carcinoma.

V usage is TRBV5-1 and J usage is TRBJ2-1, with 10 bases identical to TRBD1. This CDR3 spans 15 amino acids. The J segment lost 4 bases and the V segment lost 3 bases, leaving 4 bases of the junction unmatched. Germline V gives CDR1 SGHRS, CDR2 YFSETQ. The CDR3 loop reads CASSSGTGDYNEQFF. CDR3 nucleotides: TGCGCCAGCAGCTCCGGGACAGGGGATTACAATGAGCAGTTCTTC.

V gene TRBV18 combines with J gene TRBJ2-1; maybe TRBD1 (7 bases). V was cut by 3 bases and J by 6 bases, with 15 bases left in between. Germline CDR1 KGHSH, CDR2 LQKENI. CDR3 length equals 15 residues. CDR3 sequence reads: CASSPSRGAINEQFF. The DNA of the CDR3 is TGTGCCAGCTCACCGTCCAGGGGGGCTATCAATGAGCAGTTCTTC.

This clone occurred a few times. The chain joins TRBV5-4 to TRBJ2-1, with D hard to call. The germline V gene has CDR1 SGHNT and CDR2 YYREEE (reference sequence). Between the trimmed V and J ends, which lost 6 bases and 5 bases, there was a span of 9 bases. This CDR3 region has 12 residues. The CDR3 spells CASTSGDNEQFF. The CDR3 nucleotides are TGTGCCAGCACCTCAGGCGACAATGAGCAGTTCTTC.

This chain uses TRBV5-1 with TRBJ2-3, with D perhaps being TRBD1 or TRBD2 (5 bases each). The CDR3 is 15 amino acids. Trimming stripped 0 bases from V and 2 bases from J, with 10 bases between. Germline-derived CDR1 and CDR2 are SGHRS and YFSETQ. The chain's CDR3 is CASSLVGDATDTQYF. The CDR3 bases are TGCGCCAGCAGCTTGGTAGGGGACGCCACAGATACGCAGTATTTT.

The DNA of the CDR3 is TGTGCCTTCGGACATTCTGGCACAGATACGCAGTATTTT. Translating it yields CAFGHSGTDTQYF. This rearrangement joins TRBV30 to TRBJ2-3, with TRBD1 as a possible D gene (5 bases). The CDR3 extends over 13 amino acids. Trimming took off 7 bases at V and 1 base at J, with 12 bases between the two ends. Per germline, CDR1 GTSNPN and CDR2 SVGIG (reference sequence). Combining the CDR3 with reference TRBV30 and TRBJ2-3 gives the whole variable domain SQTIHQWPATLVQPVGSPLSLECTVEGTSNPNLYWYRQAAGRGLQLLFYSVGIGQISSEVPQNLSASRPQDRQFILSSKKLLLSDSGFYLCAFGHSGTDTQYFGPGTRLTVL.

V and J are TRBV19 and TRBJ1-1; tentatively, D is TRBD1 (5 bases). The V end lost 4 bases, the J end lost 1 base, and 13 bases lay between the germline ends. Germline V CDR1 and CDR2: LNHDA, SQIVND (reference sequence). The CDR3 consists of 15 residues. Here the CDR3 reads CASSRSGQANTEAFF. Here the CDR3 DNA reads TGTGCCAGTAGTAGATCAGGGCAAGCGAACACTGAAGCTTTCTTT.

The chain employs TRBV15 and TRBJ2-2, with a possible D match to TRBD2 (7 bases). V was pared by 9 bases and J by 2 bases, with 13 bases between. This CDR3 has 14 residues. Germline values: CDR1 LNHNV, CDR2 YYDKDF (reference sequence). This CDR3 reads CATAGGGNTGELFF. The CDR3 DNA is TGTGCCACGGCGGGCGGGGGCAACACCGGGGAGCTGTTTTTT.

The CDR3 nucleotides are TGTGCCAGCAGCTTAAATTCTGCCGGGGAGCTGTTTTTT. Its translation is CASSLNSAGELFF. The genes are TRBV7-3 and TRBJ2-2; D ambiguous. V gave up 1 base and J gave up 6 bases, with 6 bases separating them. Germline V gene lookup returns CDR1 SGHTA and CDR2 FQGTGA. This CDR3 comprises 13 residues. Variable domain in full (rest from reference TRBV7-3 and TRBJ2-2): GAGVSQTPSNKVTEKGKYVELRCDPISGHTALYWYRQSLGQGPEFLIYFQGTGAADDSGLPNDRFFAVRPEGSVSTLKIQRTERGDSAVYLCASSLNSAGELFFGEGSRLTVL.

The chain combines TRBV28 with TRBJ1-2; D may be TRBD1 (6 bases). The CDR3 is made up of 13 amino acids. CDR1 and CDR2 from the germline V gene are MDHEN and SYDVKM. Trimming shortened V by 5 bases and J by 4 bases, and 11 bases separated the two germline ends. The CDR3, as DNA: TGTGCCAGCAGTAAACAGGGAACCTATGGCTACACCTTC. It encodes CASSKQGTYGYTF.

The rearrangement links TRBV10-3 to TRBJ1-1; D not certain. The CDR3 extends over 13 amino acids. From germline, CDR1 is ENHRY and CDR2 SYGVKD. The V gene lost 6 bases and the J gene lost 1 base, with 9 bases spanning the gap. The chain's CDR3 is CAIRGIKNTEAFF. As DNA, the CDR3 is TGTGCCATCAGGGGAATCAAGAACACTGAAGCTTTCTTT.

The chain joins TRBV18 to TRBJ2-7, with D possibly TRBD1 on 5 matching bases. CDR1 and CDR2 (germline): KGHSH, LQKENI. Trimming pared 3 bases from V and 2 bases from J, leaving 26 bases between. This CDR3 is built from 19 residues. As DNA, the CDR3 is TGTGCCAGCTCACCGGCCCCAGGGATAGGCCCGCGTTATACCTACGAGCAGTACTTC. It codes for CASSPAPGIGPRYTYEQYF. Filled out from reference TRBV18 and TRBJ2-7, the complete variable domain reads NAGVMQNPRHLVRRRGQEARLRCSPMKGHSHVYWYRQLPEEGLKFMVYLQKENIIDESGMPKERFSAEFPKEGPSILRIQQVVRGDSAAYFCASSPAPGIGPRYTYEQYFGPGTRLTVT.

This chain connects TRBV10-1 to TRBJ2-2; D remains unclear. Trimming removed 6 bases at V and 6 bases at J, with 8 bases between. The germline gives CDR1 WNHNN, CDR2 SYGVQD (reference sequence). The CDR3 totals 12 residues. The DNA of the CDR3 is TGCGCCAGCAGCAGGATCCCCGGGGAGCTGTTTTTT. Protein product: CASSRIPGELFF.

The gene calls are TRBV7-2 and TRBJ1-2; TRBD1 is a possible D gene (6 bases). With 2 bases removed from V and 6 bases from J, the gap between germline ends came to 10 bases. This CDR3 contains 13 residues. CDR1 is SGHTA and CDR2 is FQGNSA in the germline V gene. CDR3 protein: CASSLNRADGYTF. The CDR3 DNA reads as TGTGCCAGCAGCTTAAACAGGGCGGATGGCTACACCTTC. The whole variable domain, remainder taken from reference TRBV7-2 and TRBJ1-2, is GAGVSQSPSNKVTEKGKDVELRCDPISGHTALYWYRQSLGQGLEFLIYFQGNSAPDKSGLPSDRFSAERTGGSVSTLTIQRTQQEDSAVYLCASSLNRADGYTFGSGTRLTVV.

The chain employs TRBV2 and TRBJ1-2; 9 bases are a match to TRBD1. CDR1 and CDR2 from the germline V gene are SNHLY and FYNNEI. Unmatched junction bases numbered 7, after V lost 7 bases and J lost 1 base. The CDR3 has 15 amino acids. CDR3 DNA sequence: TGTGCCAGCAAAACGGGGACAGGGCGTAACTATGGCTACACCTTC. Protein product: CASKTGTGRNYGYTF.

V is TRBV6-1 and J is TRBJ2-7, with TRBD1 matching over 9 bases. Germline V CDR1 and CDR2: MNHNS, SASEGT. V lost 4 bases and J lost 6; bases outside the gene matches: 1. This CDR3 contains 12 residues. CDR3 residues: CASSGTGVEQYV. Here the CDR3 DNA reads TGTGCCAGCAGTGGGACAGGGGTCGAGCAGTACGTC.

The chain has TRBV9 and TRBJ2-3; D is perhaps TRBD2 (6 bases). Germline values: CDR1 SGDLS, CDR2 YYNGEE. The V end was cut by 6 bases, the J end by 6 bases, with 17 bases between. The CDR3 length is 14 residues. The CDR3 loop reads CASTPRDWGDTQYF. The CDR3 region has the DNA TGTGCCAGCACCCCTAGGGACTGGGGGGATACGCAGTATTTT.

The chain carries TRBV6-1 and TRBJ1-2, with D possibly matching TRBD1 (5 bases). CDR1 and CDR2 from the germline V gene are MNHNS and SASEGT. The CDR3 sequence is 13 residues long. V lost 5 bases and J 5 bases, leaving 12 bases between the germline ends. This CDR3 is CASSKGEIYGYTF. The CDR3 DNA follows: TGTGCCAGCAGTAAAGGGGAGATATATGGCTACACCTTC.

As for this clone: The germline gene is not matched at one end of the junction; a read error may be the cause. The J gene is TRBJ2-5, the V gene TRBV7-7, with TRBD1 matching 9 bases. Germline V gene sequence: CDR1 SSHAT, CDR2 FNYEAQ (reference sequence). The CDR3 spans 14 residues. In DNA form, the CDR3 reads TGTGCTAGCAGCCACAGGGGGCGGGGGGAGACCCAGTACTTC. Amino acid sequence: CASSHRGRGETQYF.

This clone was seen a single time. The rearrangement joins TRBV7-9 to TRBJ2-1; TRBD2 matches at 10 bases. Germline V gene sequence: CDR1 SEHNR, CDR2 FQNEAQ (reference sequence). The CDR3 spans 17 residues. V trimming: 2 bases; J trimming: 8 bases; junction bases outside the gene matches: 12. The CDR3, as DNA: TGTGCCAGCAGCTTAAATCTAGCGGGGGCTCATAGCGATGAGCAGTTCTTC. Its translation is CASSLNLAGAHSDEQFF.